The 23 T cell receptor beta chains below come from one sample, sequenced in a study of response to subunit inactivated influenza vaccine (dated 2018 in TCRdb). The library was made by RT-PCR. Sequenced on an Illumina HiSeq 2500. In-frame beta chains were kept once TCRdb had trimmed the public reads at Q25 with fastp and called clones with MiXCR. When rows share a CDR3 protein, they turn into one entry using the most common DNA and genes. The sample table records 500,000 to 600,000 distinct CDR3 sequences; roughly 12% of these occur just once. The ten largest account for approximately 10% of the sample. The sample was also linked to a second study, of T cells expressing NK-cell markers. From that second study: TCR beta cDNA libraries were made by 5'RACE template switching that added a universal primer site and unique molecular identifiers.

Here the sequenced sample was PBMCs from blood, taken on the day of vaccination. The receptors were gathered from a man aged 50 to 59 who received an inactivated influenza vaccine. Donor details come from another sample of the same person, matched by shared clones.

This clonotype was seen a few times. The gene calls are TRBV12-3 or TRBV12-4 and TRBJ1-1; possible D gene TRBD1, 6 bases. The CDR3 consists of 15 residues. V shed 7 bases and J shed 1 base, with 16 bases lying between them. The CDR3 loop reads CASKPRQATNTEAFF. Here the CDR3 DNA reads TGTGCCAGCAAACCGCGACAGGCGACGAACACTGAAGCTTTCTTT.

This clonotype occurred many times. This chain links TRBV4-2 with TRBJ2-3, with 11 bases that match TRBD2. Germline CDR1 and CDR2: LGHNA and YNFKEQ. The CDR3 consists of 18 residues. Trimming cost V 1 base and J 5 bases; bases outside gene matches: 11. In nucleotides, the CDR3 is TGTGCCAGCAGCCAAGCCCATGGTAGCGGGGGGGCCGGAGATACGCAGTATTTT. As protein: CASSQAHGSGGAGDTQYF.

The table lists this clonotype with a few counts. The J gene is TRBJ1-1, the V gene TRBV5-1; 7 positions match TRBD1. V lost 7 bases to trimming and J lost 1 base; unmatched junction nucleotides: 7. The CDR3 consists of 14 residues. CDR1 and CDR2 (germline): SGHRS, YFSETQ. CDR3 in DNA: TGCGCCAGCGACTCGGGACAGCCGAACACTGAAGCTTTCTTT. As protein: CASDSGQPNTEAFF. Full variable domain (remainder filled in from reference TRBV5-1 and TRBJ1-1): KAGVTQTPRYLIKTRGQQVTLSCSPISGHRSVSWYQQTPGQGLQFLFEYFSETQRNKGNFPGRFSGRQFSNSRSEMNVSTLELGDSALYLCASDSGQPNTEAFFGQGTRLTVV.

The V call is TRBV27, the J call TRBJ2-7; 10 positions agree with TRBD2. V shed 3 bases, J shed 5 bases, and the junction held 7 bases outside the gene matches. The CDR3 has 15 amino acids. In germline, CDR1 is MNHEY, CDR2 SMNVEV (reference sequence). CDR3 loop: CASSFQSGRAHEQYF. As DNA, the CDR3 is TGTGCCAGCAGTTTCCAGAGCGGGAGGGCCCACGAGCAGTACTTC.

This clonotype was picked up a small number of times. The chain has TRBV28 and TRBJ2-5; D is perhaps TRBD1 (5 bases). The CDR3 sequence is 14 residues long. Trimming stripped 2 bases from V and 3 bases from J, with 10 bases between. CDR1 and CDR2 from the germline V gene are MDHEN and SYDVKM. CDR3 region: CASSLMGHEETQYF. CDR3 in DNA: TGTGCCAGCAGTTTAATGGGGCACGAAGAGACCCAGTACTTC.

This clonotype was seen more than once but under ten times. The chain has TRBV4-1 and TRBJ1-2; no reliable D call. The V gene lost 0 bases and the J gene lost 3 bases, with 2 bases spanning the gap. CDR3 size: 12 residues. Looked up from germline, CDR1 is MGHRA and CDR2 is YSYEKL. For the CDR3, the DNA is TGCGCCAGCAGCCAAGAGGACTATGGCTACACCTTC. Translation gives CASSQEDYGYTF.

The J gene is TRBJ1-3, the V gene TRBV20-1; 8 bases line up with TRBD1. This CDR3 region has 16 residues. J gave up 0 bases and V 3 bases, and 7 bases lay outside the gene matches. Germline V gene lookup returns CDR1 DFQATT and CDR2 SNEGSKA (reference sequence). CDR3 nucleotides: TGCAGTGCTAGGTTCGGGACAGGATCCTCTGGAAACACCATATATTTT. Translated, it gives CSARFGTGSSGNTIYF.

V is TRBV5-1 and J is TRBJ2-5; no definite D call. Germline CDR1 reads SGHRS; CDR2 reads YFSETQ. V was shortened by 1 base and J by 1 base, with 8 bases between the two germline ends. The CDR3 loop spans 14 amino acids. This CDR3 reads CASSLFLLQETQYF. The CDR3 DNA reads TGCGCCAGCAGCTTGTTTTTACTCCAAGAGACCCAGTACTTC. The full variable domain, its missing parts supplied by reference TRBV5-1 and TRBJ2-5, is KAGVTQTPRYLIKTRGQQVTLSCSPISGHRSVSWYQQTPGQGLQFLFEYFSETQRNKGNFPGRFSGRQFSNSRSEMNVSTLELGDSALYLCASSLFLLQETQYFGPGTRLLVL.

With regard to this clonotype: Its ends do not fully match the called genes, so a read error is possible. This chain's CDR3 is CSVRGVGIQETQYF. CDR3 nucleotide sequence: TGCAGTGTTAGAGGTGTAGGCATTCAAGAGACCCAGTACTTC. V and J are TRBV20-1 and TRBJ2-5; no firm D call. CDR1 is DFQATT, CDR2 SNEGSKA, per germline (reference sequence). This CDR3 contains 14 residues.

This clonotype was seen only a few times. The rearrangement joins TRBV20-1 to TRBJ2-5; 10 positions match TRBD2. Per germline, CDR1 DFQATT and CDR2 SNEGSKA (reference sequence). This CDR3 has 14 amino acids. CDR3 sequence reads: CSALASGRSETQYF. The DNA for the CDR3 is TGCAGCGCTTTGGCTAGCGGGAGATCGGAGACCCAGTACTTC.

The rearrangement joins TRBV9 to TRBJ2-7; no clear D gene. Germline values: CDR1 SGDLS, CDR2 YYNGEE. This CDR3 spans 14 amino acids. The V gene lost 1 base and the J gene lost 4 bases, with 12 bases spanning the gap. CDR3 sequence: CASSVSSRSYEQYF. The CDR3 DNA reads TGTGCCAGCAGCGTATCCAGCAGGAGTTACGAGCAGTACTTC.

This clonotype was counted many times. The chain uses TRBV12-3 or TRBV12-4 and TRBJ1-5; 9 positions match TRBD1. The CDR3 extends over 14 amino acids. Trimming at V came to 5 bases and at J to 5 bases, leaving 4 bases not matched to a gene. The CDR3, as DNA: TGTGCCAGCAGTATTGACAGGGGGGATCAGCCCCAGCATTTT. The encoded protein is CASSIDRGDQPQHF.

This clonotype was observed a handful of times. The CDR3 DNA follows: TGTGCCTGGAGTTCGGGCAGGGGGCGAGATAATGAGCAGTTCTTC. It is translated as CAWSSGRGRDNEQFF. V and J are TRBV30 and TRBJ2-1; 8 bases agree with TRBD1. The V gene's germline CDR1 is GTSNPN and CDR2 SVGIG (reference sequence). The ends lost 2 bases at V and 7 bases at J; junction bases unmatched: 10. The CDR3 is 15 amino acids.

Points on this clonotype: Compared with germline, one end of the junction differs, possibly owing to a read error. The chain uses TRBV2 and TRBJ1-6; 8 bases are a match to TRBD1. CDR1 and CDR2 (germline): SNHLY, FYNNEI. The CDR3 consists of 13 residues. The CDR3 DNA reads as TGTGCCAGCAGTGGACAGGGGCGGGGACCCCTCAACTTT. It is translated as CASSGQGRGPLNF.

A few counts support this clonotype. V usage is TRBV28 and J usage is TRBJ2-1; 7 positions match TRBD2. Trimming took 5 bases from V and 1 from J; bases not matched to a gene: 5. Germline lookup yields CDR1 MDHEN and CDR2 SYDVKM. The CDR3 sequence is 15 residues long. The DNA for the CDR3 is TGTGCCAGCAGTCCGCTAGCGGTTTCCTACAATGAGCAGTTCTTC. Translated, it gives CASSPLAVSYNEQFF.

The chain recombines TRBV7-9 with TRBJ1-1; TRBD1 is a possible D gene (6 bases). The CDR3 extends over 15 amino acids. V gave up 1 base and J gave up 1 base, with 10 bases separating them. CDR1 is SEHNR, CDR2 FQNEAQ, per germline (reference sequence). The CDR3 loop reads CASSLGGGPNTEAFF. The CDR3 bases are TGTGCCAGCAGCTTAGGGGGGGGCCCGAACACTGAAGCTTTCTTT.

DNA of the CDR3: TGTGCCAGTTCCATGACGGAGACCCAGTACTTC. This encodes CASSMTETQYF. V usage is TRBV19 and J usage is TRBJ2-5; D remains unclear. The CDR3 contains 11 residues. Trimming left V 8 bases short and J 5 bases short, with 9 bases between. Germline V lookup: CDR1 LNHDA, CDR2 SQIVND (reference sequence).

This clonotype showed up just a few times. The CDR3 reads CASSQAPSGTLVDQYF. In DNA form, the CDR3 reads TGCGCCAGCAGCCAAGCGCCCTCCGGGACTCTCGTGGACCAGTACTTC. The chain has TRBV4-3 and TRBJ2-5; D may be TRBD2 (6 bases). The CDR3 length is 16 residues. Trimming removed 1 base from V and 10 bases from J, with 22 bases in between. From germline, CDR1 is LGHNA and CDR2 YSLEER.

This clonotype was found many times. The chain combines TRBV29-1 with TRBJ2-7; TRBD1 matches at 7 bases. This CDR3 contains 12 residues. The V and J ends lost 5 bases and 4 bases, in that order; junction bases with no gene match: 5. Germline V gene lookup returns CDR1 SQVTM and CDR2 ANQGSEA. The CDR3: CSVWETGYEQYF. CDR3 DNA sequence: TGCAGCGTTTGGGAGACAGGGTACGAGCAGTACTTC.

The V and J genes are TRBV5-1 and TRBJ2-1; D might be TRBD2 (7 bases). Germline loops: CDR1 SGHRS, CDR2 YFSETQ. Trimming stripped 0 bases from V and 10 bases from J, with 20 bases between. The CDR3 is 16 residues long. The CDR3 DNA reads as TGCGCCAGCAGCTTGGCCCTTTTGGGGGGGCCACGGGAGCAGTTCTTC. The encoded protein is CASSLALLGGPREQFF.

The chain carries TRBV11-2 and TRBJ2-1, with D possibly TRBD1 on 7 matching bases. The CDR3 consists of 18 residues. Trimming removed 5 bases from V and 1 base from J, with 21 bases in between. Germline CDR1 and CDR2: SGHAT and FQNNGV. The CDR3 sequence: CASSGGAGGDSSYNEQFF. Here the CDR3 DNA reads TGTGCCAGCAGCGGAGGGGCTGGTGGGGACAGTTCCTACAATGAGCAGTTCTTC. Using reference TRBV11-2 and TRBJ2-1 for the parts outside the CDR3, the full variable domain is EAGVAQSPRYKIIEKRQSVAFWCNPISGHATLYWYQQILGQGPKLLIQFQNNGVVDDSQLPKDRFSAERLKGVDSTLKIQPAKLEDSAVYLCASSGGAGGDSSYNEQFFGPGTRLTVL.

This clonotype was detected only a few times. This chain connects TRBV20-1 to TRBJ2-7; D remains unclear. The V and J ends lost 1 base and 7 bases respectively, with 8 bases between them. Germline V gene sequence: CDR1 DFQATT, CDR2 SNEGSKA (reference sequence). CDR3 length equals 11 residues. The CDR3 bases are TGCAGTGCTAGAGGCGGAGCGGAGCAGTACTTC. Amino acid sequence: CSARGGAEQYF.

This clonotype was observed a few times. The chain joins TRBV7-8 to TRBJ2-7; D not certain. Per germline, CDR1 SGHVS and CDR2 FQNEAQ. CDR3 size: 13 residues. V lost 1 base and J lost 7, with 11 bases in between. CDR3 nucleotides: TGTGCCAGCAGCTTAGGCACCCCTGGGGAGCAGTACTTC. This encodes CASSLGTPGEQYF.